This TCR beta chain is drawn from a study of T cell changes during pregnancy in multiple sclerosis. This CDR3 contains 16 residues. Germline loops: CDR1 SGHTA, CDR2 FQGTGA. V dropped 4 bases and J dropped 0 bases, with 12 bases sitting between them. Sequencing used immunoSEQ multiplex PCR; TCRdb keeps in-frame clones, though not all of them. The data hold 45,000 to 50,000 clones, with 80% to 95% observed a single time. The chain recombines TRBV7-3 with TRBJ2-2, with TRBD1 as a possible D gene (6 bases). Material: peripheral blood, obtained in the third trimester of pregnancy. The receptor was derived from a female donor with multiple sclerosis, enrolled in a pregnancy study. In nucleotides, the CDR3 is TGTGCCAGCAGCTCGACCGGGACACCGAACACCGGGGAGCTGTTTTTT. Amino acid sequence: CASSSTGTPNTGELFF.